The 5 T cell receptor beta chains below were found in one sample sequenced in a study of Graves' ophthalmopathy and Graves' hyperthyroidism. RNA transcripts were the source from which TCR beta CDR3 regions were amplified. Second-round multiplex PCR followed a first-round RT-PCR using HTBI primers. A single record per CDR3 protein comes from TCRdb applying MiXCR to the multiplex PCR reads. The sample lists a few hundred thousand distinct CDR3 sequences, about 18% seen once, with approximately 1.4% in the top ten. Sequencing was performed on peripheral blood. These receptor sequences come from a woman aged 18-30 years with Graves' ophthalmopathy.

The chain uses TRBV12-3 or TRBV12-4 and TRBJ2-7, with TRBD2 identical over 7 bases. The CDR3 consists of 15 residues. V shed 3 bases and J 0 bases; nucleotides not matched to a gene: 5. CDR3 loop: CASSLTSLSSYEQYF. CDR3 nucleotide sequence: TGTGCCAGCAGTTTGACTAGCCTTAGCTCCTACGAGCAGTACTTC.

The chain links TRBV28 to TRBJ1-5; no reliable D call. V lost 8 bases and J 3 bases, leaving 14 bases between the germline ends. The CDR3 runs 14 residues. CDR1 is MDHEN and CDR2 is SYDVKM in the germline V gene. CDR3 amino acids: CASGKGGDNQPQHF. The DNA of the CDR3 is TGTGCCAGCGGAAAAGGCGGCGACAATCAGCCCCAGCATTTT.

This clonotype appeared a few times. The chain uses TRBV5-1 and TRBJ2-7, with 10 bases identical to TRBD2. Germline lookup yields CDR1 SGHRS and CDR2 YFSETQ. The CDR3 has 16 residues. With V trimmed by 0 bases and J by 5 bases, 8 bases remained unmatched. CDR3 DNA sequence: TGCGCCAGCAGCTTGGTGTCTAGCGGGAGTTTCGACGAGCAGTACTTC. Amino acid sequence: CASSLVSSGSFDEQYF.

This clonotype was observed many times. The chain recombines TRBV30 with TRBJ1-1; no firm D call. Germline CDR1 is GTSNPN and CDR2 is SVGIG (reference sequence). The V and J ends lost 4 bases and 0 bases respectively, with 6 bases between them. The CDR3 contains 12 residues. The CDR3 nucleotides are TGTGCCTGGATCCGGCTGAACACTGAAGCTTTCTTT. Protein sequence: CAWIRLNTEAFF. Variable domain in full (rest from reference TRBV30 and TRBJ1-1): SQTIHQWPATLVQPVGSPLSLECTVEGTSNPNLYWYRQAAGRGLQLLFYSVGIGQISSEVPQNLSASRPQDRQFILSSKKLLLSDSGFYLCAWIRLNTEAFFGQGTRLTVV.

This clonotype was counted at least ten times. The gene calls are TRBV30 and TRBJ2-7, with 9 bases matching TRBD2. CDR3 length: 14 residues. V lost 1 base to trimming and J lost 4 bases; unmatched junction nucleotides: 5. Looked up from germline, CDR1 is GTSNPN and CDR2 is SVGIG (reference sequence). This CDR3 is CAWSGAGGPYEQYF. In nucleotides, the CDR3 is TGTGCCTGGAGTGGGGCGGGAGGGCCTTACGAGCAGTACTTC.